This T cell receptor (beta chain) was documented in a study of T cells in Graves' hyperthyroidism and ophthalmopathy. In its sample, this clonotype was seen a few times. Authors of the study amplified TCR beta CDR3 regions from RNA transcripts. The study used the HTBI primer set for a first-round RT-PCR of the TCR CDR3. TCRdb processed the multiplex PCR reads anew with MiXCR; each CDR3 protein has one entry. Of hundreds of thousands of distinct CDR3 sequences detected, around 13% appear once; the ten largest clones hold over 11%. The V gene's germline CDR1 is SGHRS and CDR2 YFSETQ. There are 15 residues in the CDR3. The J segment lost 3 bases and the V segment lost 5 bases, leaving 9 bases of the junction unmatched.

The specimen was blood. The receptor was derived from a woman between 35 and 50 years old with Graves' hyperthyroidism. V gene TRBV5-1 combines with J gene TRBJ2-5; 8 bases line up with TRBD2. In nucleotides, the CDR3 is TGCGCCAGCAGAGCGGGACTAGTGGATGAAGAGACCCAGTACTTC. This encodes CASRAGLVDEETQYF.